This entry lists 27 T cell receptor beta chains sequenced from one sample in a study of patients and donors after allogeneic stem cell transplantation. MiXCR, applied by TCRdb to the RT-PCR reads, yields one record per CDR3 protein. The profile shows roughly 880,000 distinct CDR3 sequences, roughly 18% of them singletons. The sample comprised blood, either unsorted or a sorted T cell fraction (not recorded which). These receptors all come from a human donor who was either an allogeneic HSCT recipient or a stem cell or donor lymphocyte infusion donor (not recorded which). It is not recorded whose cells these are; they may come from a transplant donor.

Ten or more counts support this clonotype. The CDR3, as DNA: TGTGCCAGCAGTTACTCTGGGCAGGGAGCAAATGGCTACACCTTC. It encodes CASSYSGQGANGYTF. The V call is TRBV6-5, the J call TRBJ1-2, with a weak D call TRBD1 (5 bases). The germline CDR1 and CDR2 sequences are MNHEY and SVGAGI. The V gene lost 0 bases and the J gene lost 6 bases, with 14 bases spanning the gap. The CDR3 loop spans 15 amino acids.

This clonotype was seen a handful of times. The CDR3 sequence: CASSVAQNSGNTIYF. DNA for the CDR3: TGTGCCAGCAGCGTAGCACAGAACTCTGGAAACACCATATATTTT. The genes are TRBV9 and TRBJ1-3; D remains ambiguous. The CDR3 totals 15 residues. Trimming took off 0 bases at V and 0 bases at J, with 7 bases between the two ends. Germline V gene lookup returns CDR1 SGDLS and CDR2 YYNGEE.

A word on this clonotype: The DNA is omitted, as the CDR3 cannot be located on it reliably, and the CDR3 follows TCRdb's listing. V gene TRBV4-2 combines with J gene TRBJ2-5; the D call in the table, TRBD1, was not verified against the DNA. The germline V gene encodes CDR1 LGHNA and CDR2 YNFKEQ. The CDR3 has 14 amino acids, counting both end residues. CDR3 region: CASSQWVGGGAEYF.

The rearrangement uses TRBV6-5 and TRBJ1-1; 12 nucleotides line up with TRBD1. Germline-derived CDR1 and CDR2 are MNHEY and SVGAGI. V lost 2 bases and J lost 0; bases outside the gene matches: 1. The CDR3 is 16 residues long. CDR3 loop: CASSYGTGGLNTEAFF. The CDR3 DNA is TGTGCCAGCAGTTACGGGACAGGGGGCTTGAACACTGAAGCTTTCTTT.

This chain uses TRBV11-3 with TRBJ2-5; TRBD2 might be the D (6 bases). Germline V gene sequence: CDR1 SGHNT, CDR2 YENEEA. This CDR3 has 13 residues. The V and J ends lost 3 bases and 7 bases respectively, with 12 bases between them. The CDR3 region is CASSFNGGGTQYF. CDR3 in DNA: TGTGCCAGCAGCTTCAACGGGGGAGGGACCCAGTACTTC.

The chain links TRBV3-1 to TRBJ2-7; D possibly corresponds to TRBD2 (5 bases). Germline CDR1 reads LGHDT; CDR2 reads YNNKEL (reference sequence). The CDR3 contains 15 residues. V was cut by 4 bases and J by 9 bases, with 22 bases left in between. CDR3 sequence (DNA): TGTGCCAGCAGCCTCCGCCAGAGGGTGGGTGTCCGGCAGTACTTC. It specifies CASSLRQRVGVRQYF.

This chain connects TRBV30 to TRBJ2-2; perhaps TRBD1 as D (5 bases). Trimming left V 1 base short and J 0 bases short, with 9 bases between. The CDR3 is made up of 15 amino acids. Germline-derived CDR1 and CDR2 are GTSNPN and SVGIG (reference sequence). This CDR3 is CAWSGQLANTGELFF. CDR3 sequence (DNA): TGTGCCTGGAGTGGACAGTTAGCGAACACCGGGGAGCTGTTTTTT.

This clonotype was detected only a few times. The V and J genes are TRBV25-1 and TRBJ1-6; TRBD1 aligns across 10 bases. CDR1 and CDR2 (germline): MGHDK, SYGVNS. Trimming took 3 bases from V and 5 from J; bases not matched to a gene: 1. This CDR3 has 15 amino acids. CDR3 in amino acids: CASSDGQGDNSPLHF. DNA of the CDR3: TGTGCCAGCAGTGATGGACAGGGGGATAATTCACCCCTCCACTTT. Full variable domain (missing parts from reference TRBV25-1 and TRBJ1-6): EADIYQTPRYLVIGTGKKITLECSQTMGHDKMYWYQQDPGMELHLIHYSYGVNSTEKGDLSSESTVSRIRTEHFPLTLESARPSHTSQYLCASSDGQGDNSPLHFGNGTRLTVT.

V gene TRBV21-1 combines with J gene TRBJ2-7; TRBD2, as called in the table, went unchecked against the DNA. TRBV21-1 is termed a pseudogene. The CDR3 spans 15 residues. Written as DNA, the CDR3 is TGTGCCAGCAGCAAAGGTAGGAGGGCTCCGCGGGAGCAGTACTTC. It specifies CASSKGRRAPREQYF.

Only a few counts were recorded for this clonotype. V usage is TRBV9 and J usage is TRBJ1-6; D is uncertain. The ends were cut back, 0 bases at V and 8 bases at J, with 6 bases in the middle. The CDR3 is made up of 13 amino acids. Germline CDR1 reads SGDLS; CDR2 reads YYNGEE. The CDR3 loop reads CASSVGTDSPLHF. The CDR3 DNA reads as TGTGCCAGCAGCGTAGGGACGGATTCACCCCTCCACTTT.

This clonotype has ten or more counts. The CDR3 spells CASSTLEGVYNEQFF. The CDR3 bases are TGTGCCAGCAGTACTCTAGAGGGAGTCTACAATGAGCAGTTCTTC. The V and J genes are TRBV12-3 or TRBV12-4 and TRBJ2-1, with TRBD2 as a possible D gene (5 bases). Trimming removed 5 bases from V and 3 bases from J, with 14 bases in between. The CDR3 totals 15 residues.

The chain is built from TRBV12-3 or TRBV12-4 and TRBJ1-3, with TRBD1 identical over 8 bases. The V and J ends lost 6 bases and 5 bases, in that order; junction bases with no gene match: 6. This CDR3 is 14 amino acids long. The CDR3 region is CASSPDRARNTIYF. DNA of the CDR3: TGTGCCAGCAGCCCGGACAGGGCTCGAAACACCATATATTTT.

In its sample, this clonotype was seen many times. J is TRBJ2-1 and V is TRBV12-3 or TRBV12-4; 11 nucleotides match TRBD2. With V trimmed by 6 bases and J by 1 base, 5 bases remained unmatched. This CDR3 spans 16 amino acids. Here the CDR3 DNA reads TGTGCCAGCAGCAGAATAGCGGGAGGGTCCTACAATGAGCAGTTCTTC. It yields the protein CASSRIAGGSYNEQFF.

This clonotype was seen many times. CDR3: CASSEGTGSYNEQFF. The CDR3 coding sequence is TGCGCCAGCAGTGAAGGGACGGGTTCATACAATGAGCAGTTCTTC. The chain employs TRBV10-2 and TRBJ2-1; D assignment may be TRBD1 or TRBD2 (5 bases each). The CDR3 is made up of 15 amino acids. V lost 3 bases to trimming and J lost 4 bases, with 13 bases between them. Per the germline V gene, CDR1 is WSHSY and CDR2 is SAAADI.

The rearrangement uses TRBV20-1 and TRBJ1-6; 9 nucleotides agree with TRBD1. Germline values: CDR1 DFQATT, CDR2 SNEGSKA (reference sequence). This CDR3 is 15 amino acids long. Trimming cost V 5 bases and J 4 bases; bases outside gene matches: 6. The CDR3 nucleotides read TGCAGTGCTGGTCGGGACAGGGTGTATAATTCACCCCTCCACTTT. Translation: CSAGRDRVYNSPLHF.

This chain joins TRBV20-1 and TRBJ2-1; possible D gene TRBD1, 6 bases. V lost 4 bases to trimming and J lost 6 bases, with 10 bases between them. The CDR3 consists of 12 residues. The germline CDR1 and CDR2 sequences are DFQATT and SNEGSKA (reference sequence). This chain's CDR3 is CSATQGLNEQFF. In nucleotides, the CDR3 is TGCAGTGCTACCCAGGGGCTCAATGAGCAGTTCTTC.

This clonotype was picked up a small number of times. This chain links TRBV28 with TRBJ1-1; D is ambiguous. The CDR3 loop spans 15 amino acids. Trimming pared 2 bases from V and 1 base from J, leaving 11 bases between. Per the germline V gene, CDR1 is MDHEN and CDR2 is SYDVKM. CDR3 in amino acids: CASSLRSPRNTEAFF. The CDR3 DNA reads TGTGCCAGCAGTTTAAGGTCGCCGAGGAACACTGAAGCTTTCTTT.

Here the CDR3 DNA reads TGCAGTGCTAGCCCTTACTGGGACCTCTCCTACGAGCAGTACTTC. It specifies CSASPYWDLSYEQYF. The chain has TRBV20-1 and TRBJ2-7; tentatively, D is TRBD1 or TRBD2 (5 bases each). This CDR3 has 15 amino acids. Deletions cut 3 bases from V and 0 bases from J, with 15 bases between. Germline V gene data show CDR1 as DFQATT and CDR2 as SNEGSKA (reference sequence).

V and J are TRBV7-2 and TRBJ1-1, with D unresolved. V dropped 5 bases and J dropped 7 bases, with 8 bases sitting between them. Germline CDR1 and CDR2: SGHTA and FQGNSA. CDR3 length: 11 amino acids. CDR3 nucleotides: TGTGCCAGCAGCCTTCAACATGAAGCTTTCTTT. Protein: CASSLQHEAFF.

The V and J genes are TRBV10-3 and TRBJ2-7; 13 bases fit TRBD2. Per the germline V gene, CDR1 is ENHRY and CDR2 is SYGVKD. Trimming at V came to 11 bases and at J to 2 bases, leaving 18 bases not matched to a gene. The CDR3 runs 18 residues. Written as DNA, the CDR3 is TGTGCCGGATCGAACGGCAGGACTAGCGGGAGTGTAACCTACGAGCAGTACTTC. Its translation is CAGSNGRTSGSVTYEQYF.

The CDR3 is CASNYRTGGSYEQYF. The CDR3 region has the DNA TGTGCCAGCAACTACCGGACAGGCGGCTCCTACGAGCAGTACTTC. The V and J genes are TRBV13 and TRBJ2-7, with 7 bases lining up with TRBD1. J gave up 0 bases and V 7 bases, and 9 bases lay outside the gene matches. Germline CDR1 is PRHDT and CDR2 is FYEKMQ (reference sequence). CDR3 length: 15 residues.

J is TRBJ1-1 and V is TRBV3-1; no reliable D call. V was clipped by 3 bases and J by 1 base, with 9 bases between them. Germline V lookup: CDR1 LGHDT, CDR2 YNNKEL (reference sequence). CDR3 length: 14 residues. DNA for the CDR3: TGTGCCAGCAGCCAGAGAGGTGAGAACACTGAAGCTTTCTTT. Translation gives CASSQRGENTEAFF.

This clonotype turned up a few times. The gene calls are TRBV24-1 and TRBJ2-3; 11 bases map to TRBD2. Trimming at V came to 3 bases and at J to 4 bases, leaving 5 bases not matched to a gene. The CDR3 is 16 residues long. The germline V gene encodes CDR1 KGHDR and CDR2 SFDVKD. The CDR3 nucleotides are TGTGCCACCAGTGATCCTAGCGGGAGGACTTCAGATACGCAGTATTTT. Protein: CATSDPSGRTSDTQYF.

This chain joins TRBV9 and TRBJ2-3; either TRBD1 or TRBD2 may fit D (5 bases each). The CDR3 runs 16 residues. V was cut by 3 bases and J by 0 bases, with 14 bases left in between. Germline assignment: CDR1 SGDLS and CDR2 YYNGEE. The CDR3 loop reads CASSARDRTSTDTQYF. CDR3 DNA sequence: TGTGCCAGCAGCGCCCGGGACCGAACTAGCACAGATACGCAGTATTTT.

This clonotype was picked up a small number of times. This sequence joins TRBV6-1 and TRBJ2-7, with 10 positions matching TRBD2. This CDR3 contains 14 residues. The V gene end was trimmed by 8 bases and the J gene end by 3 bases; junction bases not matched to a gene: 7. CDR1 and CDR2 (germline): MNHNS, SASEGT. CDR3 amino acids: CASRGLANIYEQYF. CDR3 nucleotide sequence: TGTGCCAGCCGGGGACTAGCGAATATCTACGAGCAGTACTTC.

This chain joins TRBV5-1 and TRBJ1-1, with D perhaps matching TRBD1 (6 bases). Trimming removed 6 bases from V and 0 bases from J, with 15 bases in between. The CDR3 has 15 amino acids. The germline gives CDR1 SGHRS, CDR2 YFSETQ. The CDR3 DNA follows: TGCGCCAGCAAGAGGGAAACAGGGATGAACACTGAAGCTTTCTTT. This gives the protein CASKRETGMNTEAFF.

This clonotype came up a few times. The chain uses TRBV12-3 or TRBV12-4 and TRBJ1-6, with TRBD1 matching over 7 bases. Trimming removed 3 bases from V and 5 bases from J; junction bases left unmatched: 4. This CDR3 is 15 amino acids long. The CDR3: CASSFGRGDNSPLHF. The CDR3 region has the DNA TGTGCCAGCAGTTTTGGCAGGGGGGATAATTCACCCCTCCACTTT.